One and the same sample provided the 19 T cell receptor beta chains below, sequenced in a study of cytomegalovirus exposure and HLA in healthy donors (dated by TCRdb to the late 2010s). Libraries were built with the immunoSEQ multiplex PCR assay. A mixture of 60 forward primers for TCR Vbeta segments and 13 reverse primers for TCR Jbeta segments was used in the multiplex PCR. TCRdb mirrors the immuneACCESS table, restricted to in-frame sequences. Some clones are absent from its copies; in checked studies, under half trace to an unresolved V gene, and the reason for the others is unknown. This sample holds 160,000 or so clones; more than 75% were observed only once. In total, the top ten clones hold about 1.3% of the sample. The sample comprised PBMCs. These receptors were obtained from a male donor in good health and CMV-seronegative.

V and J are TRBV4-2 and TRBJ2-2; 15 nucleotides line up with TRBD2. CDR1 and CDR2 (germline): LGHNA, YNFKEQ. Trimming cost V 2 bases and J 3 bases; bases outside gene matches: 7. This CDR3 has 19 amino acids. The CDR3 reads CASSQRTSGGAIDTGELFF. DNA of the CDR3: TGTGCCAGCAGCCAAAGGACTAGCGGGGGGGCTATAGACACCGGGGAGCTGTTTTTT.

This chain's CDR3 is CAWSEGATNQPQHF. The CDR3 DNA follows: TGTGCCTGGAGTGAGGGGGCCACAAATCAGCCCCAGCATTTT. J is TRBJ1-5 and V is TRBV30, with 7 positions matching TRBD1. CDR1 GTSNPN and CDR2 SVGIG come from the germline V gene (reference sequence). The CDR3 is 14 amino acids. V lost 1 base and J lost 4; bases outside the gene matches: 4.

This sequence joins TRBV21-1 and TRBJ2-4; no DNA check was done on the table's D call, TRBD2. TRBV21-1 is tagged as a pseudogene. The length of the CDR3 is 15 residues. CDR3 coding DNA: TGTGCCAGCAGCAAAATGGCGGGACCCAAAAACATTCAGTACTTC. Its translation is CASSKMAGPKNIQYF.

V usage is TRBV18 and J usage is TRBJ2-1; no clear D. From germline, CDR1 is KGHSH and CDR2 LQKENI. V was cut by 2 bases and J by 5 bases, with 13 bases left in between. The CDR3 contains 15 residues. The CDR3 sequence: CASSPSAGRNNEQFF. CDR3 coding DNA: TGTGCCAGCTCACCATCTGCCGGTAGAAACAATGAGCAGTTCTTC.

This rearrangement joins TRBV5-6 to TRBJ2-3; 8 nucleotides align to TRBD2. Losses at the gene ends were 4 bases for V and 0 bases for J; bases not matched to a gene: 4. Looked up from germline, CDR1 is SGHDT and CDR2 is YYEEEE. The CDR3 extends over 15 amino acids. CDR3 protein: CASSRGGPSTDTQYF. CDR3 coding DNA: TGTGCCAGCAGCCGGGGGGGACCCAGCACAGATACGCAGTATTTT.

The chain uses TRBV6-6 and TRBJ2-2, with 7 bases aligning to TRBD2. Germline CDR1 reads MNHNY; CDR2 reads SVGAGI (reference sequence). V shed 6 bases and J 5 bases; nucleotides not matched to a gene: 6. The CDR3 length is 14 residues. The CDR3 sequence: CASRARGGTGELFF. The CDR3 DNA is TGTGCCAGCAGGGCGCGCGGGGGTACCGGGGAGCTGTTTTTT.

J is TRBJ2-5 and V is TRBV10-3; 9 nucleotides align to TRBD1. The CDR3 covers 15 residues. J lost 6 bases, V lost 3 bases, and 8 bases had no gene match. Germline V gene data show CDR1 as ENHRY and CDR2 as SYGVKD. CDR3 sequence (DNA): TGTGCCATCAGTGAAAGGACAGGGGTGCTGAAGACCCAGTACTTC. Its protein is CAISERTGVLKTQYF.

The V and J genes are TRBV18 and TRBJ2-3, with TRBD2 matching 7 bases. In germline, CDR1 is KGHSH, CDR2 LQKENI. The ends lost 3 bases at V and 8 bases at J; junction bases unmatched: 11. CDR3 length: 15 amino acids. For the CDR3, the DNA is TGTGCCAGCTCACCCGGACTAGTAGGGTTGGGTACGCAGTATTTT. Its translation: CASSPGLVGLGTQYF.

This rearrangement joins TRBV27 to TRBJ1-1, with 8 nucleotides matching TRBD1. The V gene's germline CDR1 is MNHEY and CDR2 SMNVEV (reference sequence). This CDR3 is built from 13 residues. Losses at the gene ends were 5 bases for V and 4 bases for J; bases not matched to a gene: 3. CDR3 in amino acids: CASSDRGSTEAFF. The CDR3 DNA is TGTGCCAGCAGTGACAGGGGAAGCACTGAAGCTTTCTTT.

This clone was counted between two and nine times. The CDR3 bases are TGTGCCAGCAGCTGGGACAGGGGCTACGAGCAGTACTTC. It yields the protein CASSWDRGYEQYF. This chain links TRBV7-9 with TRBJ2-7; 10 bases agree with TRBD1. Germline V gene lookup returns CDR1 SEHNR and CDR2 FQNEAQ (reference sequence). J gave up 3 bases and V 4 bases, and 0 bases lay outside the gene matches. This CDR3 is 13 amino acids long. Full variable domain (missing parts from reference TRBV7-9 and TRBJ2-7): DTGVSQNPRHKITKRGQNVTFRCDPISEHNRLYWYRQTLGQGPEFLTYFQNEAQLEKSRLLSDRFSAERPKGSFSTLEIQRTEQGDSAMYLCASSWDRGYEQYFGPGTRLTVT.

The CDR3 protein is CASMAGRVHEQFF. The CDR3 DNA sequence: TGTGCCAGCATGGCGGGTAGGGTGCATGAGCAGTTCTTC. The V call is TRBV2, the J call TRBJ2-1; the D gene is possibly TRBD2 (5 bases). V was trimmed by 7 bases and J by 8 bases, leaving 15 bases between them. The CDR3 extends over 13 amino acids. CDR1 and CDR2 from the germline V gene are SNHLY and FYNNEI.

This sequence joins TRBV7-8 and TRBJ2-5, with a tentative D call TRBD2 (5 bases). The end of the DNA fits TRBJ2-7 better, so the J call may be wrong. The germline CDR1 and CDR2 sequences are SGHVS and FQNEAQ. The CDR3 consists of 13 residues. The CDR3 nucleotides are TGTGCCAGCAGCTTAGCGAGAGGAGGCGAGCAGTACTTC. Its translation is CASSLARGGEQYF.

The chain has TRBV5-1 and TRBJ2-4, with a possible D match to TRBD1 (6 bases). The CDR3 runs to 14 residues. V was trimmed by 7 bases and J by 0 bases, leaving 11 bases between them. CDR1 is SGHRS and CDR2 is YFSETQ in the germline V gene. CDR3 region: CASQAGVAKNIQYF. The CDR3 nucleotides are TGCGCCAGCCAAGCAGGGGTAGCCAAAAACATTCAGTACTTC.

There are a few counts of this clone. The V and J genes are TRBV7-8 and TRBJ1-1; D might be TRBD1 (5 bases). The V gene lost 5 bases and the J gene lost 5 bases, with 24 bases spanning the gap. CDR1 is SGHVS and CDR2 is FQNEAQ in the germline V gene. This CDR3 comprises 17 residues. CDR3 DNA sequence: TGTGCCAGCAGCGTAAATCGAAACCGCGGGACGGCGACTGAAGCTTTCTTT. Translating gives CASSVNRNRGTATEAFF. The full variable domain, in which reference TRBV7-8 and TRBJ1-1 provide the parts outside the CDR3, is GAGVSQSPRYKVAKRGQDVALRCDPISGHVSLFWYQQALGQGPEFLTYFQNEAQLDKSGLPSDRFFAERPEGSVSTLKIQRTQQEDSAVYLCASSVNRNRGTATEAFFGQGTRLTVV.

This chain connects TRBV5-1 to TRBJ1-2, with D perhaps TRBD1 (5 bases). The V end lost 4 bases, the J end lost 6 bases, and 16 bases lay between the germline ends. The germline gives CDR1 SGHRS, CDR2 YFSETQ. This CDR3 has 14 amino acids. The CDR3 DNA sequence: TGCGCCAGCAGCCGTATGGACGGGGGAGATGGCTACACCTTC. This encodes CASSRMDGGDGYTF.

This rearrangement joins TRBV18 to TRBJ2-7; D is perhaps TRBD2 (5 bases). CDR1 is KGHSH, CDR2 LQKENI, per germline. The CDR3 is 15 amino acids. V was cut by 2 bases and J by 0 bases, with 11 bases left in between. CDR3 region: CASSPARGRSYEQYF. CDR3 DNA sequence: TGTGCCAGCTCACCAGCTCGAGGGCGCTCCTACGAGCAGTACTTC.

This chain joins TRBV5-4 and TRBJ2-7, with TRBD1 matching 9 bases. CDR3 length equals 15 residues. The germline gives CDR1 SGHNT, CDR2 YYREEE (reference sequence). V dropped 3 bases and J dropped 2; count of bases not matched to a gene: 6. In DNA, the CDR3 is TGTGCCAGCAGCTACCTGACAGGGGGTCCCTACGAGCAGTACTTC. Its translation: CASSYLTGGPYEQYF.

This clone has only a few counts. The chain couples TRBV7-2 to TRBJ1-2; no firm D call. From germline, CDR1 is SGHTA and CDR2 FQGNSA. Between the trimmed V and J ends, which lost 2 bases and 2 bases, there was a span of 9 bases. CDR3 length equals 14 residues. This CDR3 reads CASSLHKSNYGYTF. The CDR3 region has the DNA TGTGCCAGCAGCTTACACAAGTCCAACTATGGCTACACCTTC.

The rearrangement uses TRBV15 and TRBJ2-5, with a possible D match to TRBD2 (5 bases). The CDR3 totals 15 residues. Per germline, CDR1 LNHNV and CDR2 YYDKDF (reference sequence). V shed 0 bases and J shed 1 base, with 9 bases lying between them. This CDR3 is CATSRDPSGQETQYF. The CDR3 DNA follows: TGTGCCACCAGCAGAGATCCCAGCGGCCAAGAGACCCAGTACTTC.